This TCR beta chain came from a study of blood T cell repertoires in COVID-19. Study-wide background: Specimens from acute and convalescent COVID-19 originated in the United States, Italy and Spain.

Generated by immunoSEQ multiplex PCR, the TCRdb table keeps only in-frame clones and is missing some. The sample includes 170,000 or so clones, 85% to 90% of them seen just once. V lost 3 bases and J lost 4; bases outside the gene matches: 4. CDR3 size: 14 residues. CDR1 and CDR2 (germline): MDHEN, SYDVKM. Participant reports of clinical history set cohort assignment. The genes are TRBV28 and TRBJ2-3, with 7 nucleotides matching TRBD1. Sequenced: PBMCs or T cells enriched from blood (not recorded which). This receptor was taken from a man aged 40-55 years who had recovered from COVID-19. CDR3 DNA sequence: TGTGCCAGCAGTTTGACAGGGTGGTCAGATACGCAGTATTTT. Protein sequence: CASSLTGWSDTQYF.